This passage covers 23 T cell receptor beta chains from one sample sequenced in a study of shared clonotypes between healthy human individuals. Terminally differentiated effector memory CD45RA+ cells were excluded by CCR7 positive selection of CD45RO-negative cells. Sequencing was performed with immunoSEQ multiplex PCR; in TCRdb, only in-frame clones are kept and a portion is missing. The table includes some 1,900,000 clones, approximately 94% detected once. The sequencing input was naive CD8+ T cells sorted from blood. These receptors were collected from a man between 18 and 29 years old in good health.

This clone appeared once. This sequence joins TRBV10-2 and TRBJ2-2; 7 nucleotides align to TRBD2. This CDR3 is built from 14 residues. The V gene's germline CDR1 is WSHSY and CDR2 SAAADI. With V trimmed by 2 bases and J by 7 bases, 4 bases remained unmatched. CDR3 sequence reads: CASSESGALGELFF. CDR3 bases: TGCGCCAGCAGTGAGAGCGGGGCCCTCGGGGAGCTGTTTTTT.

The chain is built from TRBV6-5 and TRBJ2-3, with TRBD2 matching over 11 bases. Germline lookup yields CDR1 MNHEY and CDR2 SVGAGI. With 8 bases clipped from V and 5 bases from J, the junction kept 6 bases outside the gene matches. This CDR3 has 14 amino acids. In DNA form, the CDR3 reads TGTGCCAGCGGCGGGACTAGCGGCGGAGATACGCAGTATTTT. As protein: CASGGTSGGDTQYF.

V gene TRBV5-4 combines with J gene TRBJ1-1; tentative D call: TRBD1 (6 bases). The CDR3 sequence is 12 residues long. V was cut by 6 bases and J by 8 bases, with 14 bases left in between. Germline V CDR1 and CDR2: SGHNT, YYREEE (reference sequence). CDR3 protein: CASTTLGGEAFF. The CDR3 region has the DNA TGTGCCAGCACTACCCTAGGGGGAGAAGCTTTCTTT.

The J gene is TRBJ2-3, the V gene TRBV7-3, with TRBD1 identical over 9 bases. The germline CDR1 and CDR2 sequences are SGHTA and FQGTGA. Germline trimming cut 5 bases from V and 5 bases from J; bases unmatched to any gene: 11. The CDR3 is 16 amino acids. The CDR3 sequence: CASSASRDRVVDTQYF. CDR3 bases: TGTGCCAGCAGCGCCAGCCGGGACAGGGTGGTAGATACGCAGTATTTT. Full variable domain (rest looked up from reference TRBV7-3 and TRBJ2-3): GAGVSQTPSNKVTEKGKYVELRCDPISGHTALYWYRQSLGQGPEFLIYFQGTGAADDSGLPNDRFFAVRPEGSVSTLKIQRTERGDSAVYLCASSASRDRVVDTQYFGPGTRLTVL.

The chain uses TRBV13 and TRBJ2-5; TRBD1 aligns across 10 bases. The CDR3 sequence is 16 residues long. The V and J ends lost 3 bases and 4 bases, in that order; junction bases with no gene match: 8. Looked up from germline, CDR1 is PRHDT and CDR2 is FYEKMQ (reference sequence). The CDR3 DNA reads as TGTGCCAGCAGCTTTCAGACCGGGACAGGGGTAGAGACCCAGTACTTC. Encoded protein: CASSFQTGTGVETQYF.

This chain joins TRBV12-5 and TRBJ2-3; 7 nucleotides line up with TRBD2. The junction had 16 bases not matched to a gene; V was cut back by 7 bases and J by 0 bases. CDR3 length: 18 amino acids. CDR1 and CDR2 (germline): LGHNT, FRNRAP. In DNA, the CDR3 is TGTGCTAGTGCCTTTGTGGCGGGAGAGCAAACTAGCACAGATACGCAGTATTTT. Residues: CASAFVAGEQTSTDTQYF.

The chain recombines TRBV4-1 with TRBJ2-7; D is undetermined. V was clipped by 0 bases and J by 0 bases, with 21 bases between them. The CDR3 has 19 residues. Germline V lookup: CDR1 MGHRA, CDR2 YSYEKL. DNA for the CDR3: TGCGCCAGCAGCCAAGATGATGGTTACGTAGGGCAGAGCTCCTACGAGCAGTACTTC. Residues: CASSQDDGYVGQSSYEQYF.

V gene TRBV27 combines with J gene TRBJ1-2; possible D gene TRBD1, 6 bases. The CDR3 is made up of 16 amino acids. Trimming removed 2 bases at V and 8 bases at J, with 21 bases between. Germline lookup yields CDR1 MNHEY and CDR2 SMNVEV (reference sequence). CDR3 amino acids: CASSLSNSQGVWGYTF. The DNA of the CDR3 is TGTGCCAGCAGTTTAAGTAATTCACAGGGCGTTTGGGGCTACACCTTC.

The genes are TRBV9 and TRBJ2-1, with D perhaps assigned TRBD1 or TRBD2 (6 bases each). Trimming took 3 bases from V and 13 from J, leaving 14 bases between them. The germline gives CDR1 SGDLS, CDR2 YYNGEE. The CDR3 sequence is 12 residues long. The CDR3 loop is CASSAGGGYQFF. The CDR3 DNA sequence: TGTGCCAGCAGCGCCGGGGGCGGGTACCAGTTCTTC.

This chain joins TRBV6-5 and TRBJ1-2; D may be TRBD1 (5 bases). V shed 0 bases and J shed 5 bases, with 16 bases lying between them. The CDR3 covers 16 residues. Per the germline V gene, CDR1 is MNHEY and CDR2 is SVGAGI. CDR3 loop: CASSYSGGERAYGYTF. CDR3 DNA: TGTGCCAGCAGTTACTCTGGGGGGGAGAGAGCATATGGCTACACCTTC.

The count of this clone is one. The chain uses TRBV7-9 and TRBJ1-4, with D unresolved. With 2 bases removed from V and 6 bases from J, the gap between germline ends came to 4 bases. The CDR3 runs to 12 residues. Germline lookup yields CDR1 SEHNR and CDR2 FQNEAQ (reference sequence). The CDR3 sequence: CASSLSDEKLFF. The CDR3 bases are TGTGCCAGCAGCTTATCCGATGAAAAACTGTTTTTT.

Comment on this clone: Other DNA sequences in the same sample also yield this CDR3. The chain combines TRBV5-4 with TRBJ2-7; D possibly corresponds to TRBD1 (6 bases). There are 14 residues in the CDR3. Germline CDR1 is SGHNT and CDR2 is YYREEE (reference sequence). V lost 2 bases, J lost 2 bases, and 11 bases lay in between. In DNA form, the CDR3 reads TGTGCCAGCAGCTTAGGTGACAGGCCCTACGAGCAGTACTTC. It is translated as CASSLGDRPYEQYF.

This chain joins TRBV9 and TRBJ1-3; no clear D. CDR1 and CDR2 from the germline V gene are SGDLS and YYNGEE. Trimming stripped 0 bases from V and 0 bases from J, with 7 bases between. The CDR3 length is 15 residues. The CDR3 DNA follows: TGTGCCAGCAGCGTAGACGGCCACTCTGGAAACACCATATATTTT. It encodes CASSVDGHSGNTIYF.

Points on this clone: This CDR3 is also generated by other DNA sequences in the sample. In nucleotides, the CDR3 is TGTGCCAGCAGTTTATACCGGGGTAGGGAGACCCAGTACTTC. Its translation: CASSLYRGRETQYF. The rearrangement joins TRBV27 to TRBJ2-5; possible D gene TRBD2, 5 bases. The germline V and J ends were trimmed by 1 base and 5 bases, with 11 bases remaining between them. CDR3 length: 14 amino acids. Germline V CDR1 and CDR2: MNHEY, SMNVEV (reference sequence).

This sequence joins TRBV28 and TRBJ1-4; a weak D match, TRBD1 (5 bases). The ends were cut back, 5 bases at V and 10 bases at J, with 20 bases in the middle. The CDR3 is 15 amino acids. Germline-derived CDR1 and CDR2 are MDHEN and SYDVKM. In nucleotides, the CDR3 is TGTGCCAGCAGTCCCCAAGGGGACGGTGAGGGAAAACTGTTTTTT. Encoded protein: CASSPQGDGEGKLFF.

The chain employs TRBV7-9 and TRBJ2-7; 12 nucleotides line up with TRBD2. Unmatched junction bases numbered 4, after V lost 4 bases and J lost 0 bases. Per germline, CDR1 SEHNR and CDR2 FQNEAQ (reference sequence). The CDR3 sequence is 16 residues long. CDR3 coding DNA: TGTGCCAGCAGCTCGCGACTAGCGGGGGTCTCCTACGAGCAGTACTTC. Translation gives CASSSRLAGVSYEQYF.

CDR3 sequence (DNA): TGTGCCAGCAGTTCCCGGGATCTAGCGGTCATCACCGGGGAGCTGTTTTTT. Its translation is CASSSRDLAVITGELFF. The rearrangement uses TRBV5-6 and TRBJ2-2, with 7 bases lining up with TRBD2. J gave up 4 bases and V 5 bases, and 14 bases lay outside the gene matches. The germline gives CDR1 SGHDT, CDR2 YYEEEE. The CDR3 spans 17 residues.

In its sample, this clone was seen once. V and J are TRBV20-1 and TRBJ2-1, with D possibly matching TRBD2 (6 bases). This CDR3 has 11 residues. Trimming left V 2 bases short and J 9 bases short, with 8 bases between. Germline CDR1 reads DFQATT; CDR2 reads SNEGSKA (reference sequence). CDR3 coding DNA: TGCAGTGCTAGACTGCGGGGTGAGCAGTTCTTC. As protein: CSARLRGEQFF.

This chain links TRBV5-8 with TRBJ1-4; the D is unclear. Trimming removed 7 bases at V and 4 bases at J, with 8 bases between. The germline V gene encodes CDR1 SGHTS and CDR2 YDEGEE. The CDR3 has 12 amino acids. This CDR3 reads CASPEINEKLFF. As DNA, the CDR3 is TGTGCCAGCCCGGAAATTAATGAAAAACTGTTTTTT.

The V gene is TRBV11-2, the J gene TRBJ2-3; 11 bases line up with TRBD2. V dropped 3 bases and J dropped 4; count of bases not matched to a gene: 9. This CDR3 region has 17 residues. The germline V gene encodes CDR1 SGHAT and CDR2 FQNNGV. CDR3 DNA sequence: TGTGCCAGCAGCTTTTCTAGCGGGGGGTCCATCCCAGATACGCAGTATTTT. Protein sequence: CASSFSSGGSIPDTQYF. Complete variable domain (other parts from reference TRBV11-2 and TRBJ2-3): EAGVAQSPRYKIIEKRQSVAFWCNPISGHATLYWYQQILGQGPKLLIQFQNNGVVDDSQLPKDRFSAERLKGVDSTLKIQPAKLEDSAVYLCASSFSSGGSIPDTQYFGPGTRLTVL.

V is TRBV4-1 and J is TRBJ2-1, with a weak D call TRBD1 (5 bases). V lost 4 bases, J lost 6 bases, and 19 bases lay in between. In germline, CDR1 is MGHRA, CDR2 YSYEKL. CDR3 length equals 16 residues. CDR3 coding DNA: TGCGCCAGCAGCCCGATTAATCAGGGTGGATTCAATGAGCAGTTCTTC. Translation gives CASSPINQGGFNEQFF.

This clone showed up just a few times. The CDR3 sequence is CASSARTGVQPQHF. CDR3 coding DNA: TGTGCCAGTAGTGCCCGGACAGGGGTGCAGCCCCAGCATTTT. The rearrangement uses TRBV19 and TRBJ1-5, with 9 bases lining up with TRBD1. This CDR3 is built from 14 residues. The ends lost 5 bases at V and 7 bases at J; junction bases unmatched: 6. The V gene's germline CDR1 is LNHDA and CDR2 SQIVND (reference sequence).

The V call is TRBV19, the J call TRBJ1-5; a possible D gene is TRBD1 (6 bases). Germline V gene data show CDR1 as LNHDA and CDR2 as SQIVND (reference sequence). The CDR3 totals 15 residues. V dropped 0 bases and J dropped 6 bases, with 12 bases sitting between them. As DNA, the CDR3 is TGTGCCAGTAGTATAGACAGGGGCTTAGGTCAGCCCCAGCATTTT. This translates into CASSIDRGLGQPQHF.